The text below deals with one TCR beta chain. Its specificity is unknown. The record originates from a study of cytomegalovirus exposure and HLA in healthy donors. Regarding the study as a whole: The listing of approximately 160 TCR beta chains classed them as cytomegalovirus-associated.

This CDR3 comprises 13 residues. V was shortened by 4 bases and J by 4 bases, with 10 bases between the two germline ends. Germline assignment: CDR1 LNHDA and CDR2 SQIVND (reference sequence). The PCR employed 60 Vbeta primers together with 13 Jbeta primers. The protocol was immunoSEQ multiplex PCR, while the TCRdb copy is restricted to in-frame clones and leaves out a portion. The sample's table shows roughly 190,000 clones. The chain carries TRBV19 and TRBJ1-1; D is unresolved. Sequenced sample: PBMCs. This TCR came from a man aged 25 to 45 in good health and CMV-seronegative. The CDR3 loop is CASSTWAGTEAFF. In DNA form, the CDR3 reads TGTGCCAGTAGTACCTGGGCGGGCACTGAAGCTTTCTTT.